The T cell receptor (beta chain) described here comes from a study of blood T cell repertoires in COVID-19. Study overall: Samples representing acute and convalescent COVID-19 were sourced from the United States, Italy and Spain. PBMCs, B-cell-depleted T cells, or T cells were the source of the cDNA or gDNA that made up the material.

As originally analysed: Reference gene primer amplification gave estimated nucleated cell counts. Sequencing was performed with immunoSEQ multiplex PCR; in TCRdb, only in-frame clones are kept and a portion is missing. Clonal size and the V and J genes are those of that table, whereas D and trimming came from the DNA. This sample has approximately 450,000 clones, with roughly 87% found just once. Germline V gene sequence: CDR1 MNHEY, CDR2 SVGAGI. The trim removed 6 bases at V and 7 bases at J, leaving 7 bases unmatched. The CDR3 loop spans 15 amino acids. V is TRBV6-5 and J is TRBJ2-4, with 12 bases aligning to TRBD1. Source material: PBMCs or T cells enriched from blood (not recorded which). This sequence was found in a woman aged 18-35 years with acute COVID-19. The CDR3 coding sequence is TGTGCCAGCAGGGGACAGGGGGCGGCCGAGAACATTCAGTACTTC. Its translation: CASRGQGAAENIQYF.